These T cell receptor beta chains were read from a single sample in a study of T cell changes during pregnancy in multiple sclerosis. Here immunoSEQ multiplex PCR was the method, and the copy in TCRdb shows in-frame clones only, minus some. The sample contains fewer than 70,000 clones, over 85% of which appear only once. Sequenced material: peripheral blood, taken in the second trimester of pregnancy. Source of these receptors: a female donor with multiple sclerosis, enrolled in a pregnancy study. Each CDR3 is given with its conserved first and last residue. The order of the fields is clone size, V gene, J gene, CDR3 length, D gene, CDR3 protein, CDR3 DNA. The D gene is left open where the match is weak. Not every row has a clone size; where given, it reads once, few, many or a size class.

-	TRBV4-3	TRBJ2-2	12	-	CASSQVRGELFF	TGCGCCAGCAGCCAAGTCCGCGGGGAGCTGTTTTTT
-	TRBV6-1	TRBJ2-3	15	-	CASSRKAPFTDTQYF	TGTGCCAGCAGTAGAAAAGCCCCGTTTACAGATACGCAGTATTTT
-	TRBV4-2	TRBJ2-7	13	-	CASSQDLPYEQYF	TGTGCCAGCAGCCAGGACTTACCCTACGAGCAGTACTTC
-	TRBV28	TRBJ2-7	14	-	CASSLWGSSYEQYF	TGTGCCAGCAGTTTATGGGGCAGCTCCTACGAGCAGTACTTC
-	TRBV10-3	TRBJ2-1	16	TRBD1	CAISEGTDLAYNEQFF	TGTGCCATCAGTGAGGGGACAGACCTTGCCTACAATGAGCAGTTCTTC
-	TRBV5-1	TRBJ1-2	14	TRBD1	CASSSQGADYGYTF	TGCGCCAGCAGCTCACAGGGGGCGGACTATGGCTACACCTTC
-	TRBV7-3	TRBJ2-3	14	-	CASSLIGQPDTQYF	TGTGCCAGCAGCCTTATTGGACAGCCAGATACGCAGTATTTT
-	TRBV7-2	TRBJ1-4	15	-	CASSLQGRTNEKLFF	TGTGCCAGCAGCTTGCAGGGTCGGACTAATGAAAAACTGTTTTTT
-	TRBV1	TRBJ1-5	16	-	CTSSQAGEGSNQPQHF	TGCACCAGCAGCCAAGCAGGGGAGGGGAGCAATCAGCCCCAGCATTTT
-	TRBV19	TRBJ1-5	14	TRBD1	CASSGTGGSQPQHF	TGTGCCAGTAGTGGGACAGGGGGCAGTCAGCCCCAGCATTTT
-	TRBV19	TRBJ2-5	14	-	CASSMWGGEETQYF	TGTGCCAGTAGTATGTGGGGCGGAGAAGAGACCCAGTACTTC
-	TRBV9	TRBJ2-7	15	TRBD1	CASSVGGTEVYEQYF	TGTGCCAGCAGCGTAGGGGGGACAGAGGTCTACGAGCAGTACTTC
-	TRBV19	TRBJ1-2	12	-	CASGESSYGYTF	TGTGCCAGCGGAGAGTCGAGCTATGGCTACACCTTC
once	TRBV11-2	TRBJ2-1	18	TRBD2	CASSLGTSGRGPYNEQFF	TGTGCCAGCAGCTTAGGGACTAGCGGGAGAGGCCCCTACAATGAGCAGTTCTTC
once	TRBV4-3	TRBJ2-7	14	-	CASSQVDRPYEQYF	TGCGCCAGCAGCCAAGTAGACAGGCCCTACGAGCAGTACTTC
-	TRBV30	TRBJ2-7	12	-	CAWNVVPYEQYF	TGTGCCTGGAATGTCGTCCCCTACGAGCAGTACTTC
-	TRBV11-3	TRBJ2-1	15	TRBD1	CASSLGSATGGEQFF	TGTGCCAGCAGCTTAGGATCGGCCACAGGGGGTGAGCAGTTCTTC
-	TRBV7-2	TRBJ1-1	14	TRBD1	CASTLIQGYTEAFF	TGTGCCAGCACCCTCATACAGGGGTACACTGAAGCTTTCTTT
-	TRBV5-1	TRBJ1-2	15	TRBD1	CASTSGTGEIYGYTF	TGCGCAAGCACTTCCGGGACAGGGGAAATTTATGGCTACACCTTC
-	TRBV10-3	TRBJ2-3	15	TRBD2	CAISEWTSGTDTQYF	TGTGCCATCAGTGAGTGGACTAGCGGGACAGATACGCAGTATTTT
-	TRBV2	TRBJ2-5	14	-	CASSEARGRETQYF	TGTGCCAGCAGTGAAGCGCGGGGTCGAGAGACCCAGTACTTC
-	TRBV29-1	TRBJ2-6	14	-	CSVEAVSGANVLTF	TGCAGCGTTGAAGCAGTCTCTGGGGCCAACGTCCTGACTTTC
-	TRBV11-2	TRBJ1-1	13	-	CASSLQENTEAFF	TGTGCCAGCAGCTTACAGGAGAACACTGAAGCTTTCTTT
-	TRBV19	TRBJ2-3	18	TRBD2	CASSRARFSGTSTDTQYF	TGTGCCAGTAGTAGAGCGCGGTTTAGCGGGACTAGCACAGATACGCAGTATTTT
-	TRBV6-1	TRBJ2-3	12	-	CASRPIKDTQYF	TGTGCCAGCAGACCTATTAAGGATACGCAGTATTTT
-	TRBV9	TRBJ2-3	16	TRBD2	CASSVLAGGPTDTQYF	TGTGCCAGCAGCGTTCTAGCGGGAGGGCCGACAGATACGCAGTATTTT
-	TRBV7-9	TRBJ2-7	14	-	CASSLGGTDYEQYF	TGTGCCAGCAGCTTAGGCGGGACGGACTACGAGCAGTACTTC
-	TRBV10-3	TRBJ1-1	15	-	CAISVTARPEGEAFF	TGTGCCATCAGTGTAACAGCGAGACCGGAGGGAGAAGCTTTCTTT
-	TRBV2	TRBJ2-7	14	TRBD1	CASSEGTGGDEQYF	TGTGCCAGCAGTGAAGGGACAGGGGGCGACGAGCAGTACTTC
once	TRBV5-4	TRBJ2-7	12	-	CASGRSAGEQYF	TGTGCCAGCGGCAGGTCAGCCGGCGAACAGTACTTC
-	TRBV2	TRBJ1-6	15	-	CASSERQTINSPLHF	TGTGCCAGCAGTGAACGGCAGACAATAAATTCACCCCTCCACTTT
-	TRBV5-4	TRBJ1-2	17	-	CASSLGQRLMTNYGYTF	TGTGCCAGCAGCTTGGGACAGAGGTTAATGACTAACTATGGCTACACCTTC
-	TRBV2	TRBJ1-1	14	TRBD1	CASRPGQAYTEAFF	TGTGCCAGCAGACCAGGACAGGCCTACACTGAAGCTTTCTTT
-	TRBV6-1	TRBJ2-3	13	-	CASSRVSPDTQYF	TGTGCCAGCAGCAGGGTGTCTCCAGATACGCAGTATTTT
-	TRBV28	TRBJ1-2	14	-	CASIVAGDRYGYTF	TGTGCCAGCATCGTGGCGGGCGATAGATATGGCTACACCTTC
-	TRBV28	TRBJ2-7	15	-	CASSGGGGDTYEQYF	TGTGCCAGCAGTGGGGGAGGGGGGGACACCTACGAGCAGTACTTC
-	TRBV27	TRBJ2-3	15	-	CASSLDGASGNTQYF	TGTGCCAGCAGTTTGGACGGAGCCAGCGGTAATACGCAGTATTTT
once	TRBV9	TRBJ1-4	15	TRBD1	CASSYSGTGVEKLFF	TGTGCCAGCAGCTATTCCGGGACAGGGGTTGAAAAACTGTTTTTT
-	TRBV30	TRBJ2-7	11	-	CAWSETYEQYF	TGTGCCTGGAGTGAGACTTACGAGCAGTACTTC
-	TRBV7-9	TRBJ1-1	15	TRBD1	CASSSGQGVNTEAFF	TGTGCCAGCAGCTCCGGACAGGGAGTGAACACTGAAGCTTTCTTT
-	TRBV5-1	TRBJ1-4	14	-	CASSTGATNEKLFF	TGCGCCAGCAGCACAGGTGCAACTAATGAAAAACTGTTTTTT
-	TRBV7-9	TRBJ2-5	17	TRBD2	CASSLGTSGSLGETQYF	TGTGCCAGCAGCTTAGGGACTAGCGGGAGCTTGGGGGAGACCCAGTACTTC
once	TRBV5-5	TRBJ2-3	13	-	CASSSPYVDTQYF	TGTGCCAGCAGCTCCCCTTATGTAGATACGCAGTATTTT
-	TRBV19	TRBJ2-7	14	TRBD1	CASSSGTGSYEQYF	TGTGCCAGTAGTTCAGGGACAGGGTCCTACGAGCAGTACTTC